This TCR beta chain was sequenced for a study of T cells in Graves' hyperthyroidism and ophthalmopathy. Whole-study results and caveats: Ophthalmopathy and stable hyperthyroidism were told apart by a 13 V-J model.

Among the patients, aged 18 to 65, hyperthyroidism was newly diagnosed and had lasted under 2 months. TCR beta CDR3 sequences were amplified from RNA transcripts. HTBI primers were used for first-round RT-PCR of the TCR CDR3. TCRdb independently ran MiXCR on the multiplex PCR reads; one entry per CDR3 protein. The table records roughly 500,000 distinct CDR3 sequences, around 14% of them present only once. Germline assignment: CDR1 SGHTA and CDR2 FQGNSA. The V gene end was trimmed by 3 bases and the J gene end by 4 bases; junction bases not matched to a gene: 6. This CDR3 has 16 residues. This clonotype was seen more than once but under ten times. Its specificity is unknown.

The rearrangement uses TRBV7-2 and TRBJ2-7, with 13 bases that match TRBD2. This sequence was found in a woman in her 30s with Graves' hyperthyroidism that later progressed to Graves' ophthalmopathy. The specimen sequenced was blood. This CDR3 is CASSFGLAGAGYEQYF. DNA of the CDR3: TGTGCCAGCAGCTTCGGACTAGCGGGAGCCGGTTACGAGCAGTACTTC.